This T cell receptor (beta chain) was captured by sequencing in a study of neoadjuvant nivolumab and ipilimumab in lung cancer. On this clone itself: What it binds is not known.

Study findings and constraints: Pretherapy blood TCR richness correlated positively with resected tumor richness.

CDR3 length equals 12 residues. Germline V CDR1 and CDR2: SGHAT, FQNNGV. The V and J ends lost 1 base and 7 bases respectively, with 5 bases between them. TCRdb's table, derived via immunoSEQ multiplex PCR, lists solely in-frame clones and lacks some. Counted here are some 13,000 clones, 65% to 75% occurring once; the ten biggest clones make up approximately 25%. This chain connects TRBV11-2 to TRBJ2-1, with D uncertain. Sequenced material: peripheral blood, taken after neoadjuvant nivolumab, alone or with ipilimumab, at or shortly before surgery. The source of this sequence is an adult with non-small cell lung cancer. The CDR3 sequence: CASSLAGNEQFF. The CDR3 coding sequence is TGTGCCAGCAGCTTAGCAGGTAATGAGCAGTTCTTC.